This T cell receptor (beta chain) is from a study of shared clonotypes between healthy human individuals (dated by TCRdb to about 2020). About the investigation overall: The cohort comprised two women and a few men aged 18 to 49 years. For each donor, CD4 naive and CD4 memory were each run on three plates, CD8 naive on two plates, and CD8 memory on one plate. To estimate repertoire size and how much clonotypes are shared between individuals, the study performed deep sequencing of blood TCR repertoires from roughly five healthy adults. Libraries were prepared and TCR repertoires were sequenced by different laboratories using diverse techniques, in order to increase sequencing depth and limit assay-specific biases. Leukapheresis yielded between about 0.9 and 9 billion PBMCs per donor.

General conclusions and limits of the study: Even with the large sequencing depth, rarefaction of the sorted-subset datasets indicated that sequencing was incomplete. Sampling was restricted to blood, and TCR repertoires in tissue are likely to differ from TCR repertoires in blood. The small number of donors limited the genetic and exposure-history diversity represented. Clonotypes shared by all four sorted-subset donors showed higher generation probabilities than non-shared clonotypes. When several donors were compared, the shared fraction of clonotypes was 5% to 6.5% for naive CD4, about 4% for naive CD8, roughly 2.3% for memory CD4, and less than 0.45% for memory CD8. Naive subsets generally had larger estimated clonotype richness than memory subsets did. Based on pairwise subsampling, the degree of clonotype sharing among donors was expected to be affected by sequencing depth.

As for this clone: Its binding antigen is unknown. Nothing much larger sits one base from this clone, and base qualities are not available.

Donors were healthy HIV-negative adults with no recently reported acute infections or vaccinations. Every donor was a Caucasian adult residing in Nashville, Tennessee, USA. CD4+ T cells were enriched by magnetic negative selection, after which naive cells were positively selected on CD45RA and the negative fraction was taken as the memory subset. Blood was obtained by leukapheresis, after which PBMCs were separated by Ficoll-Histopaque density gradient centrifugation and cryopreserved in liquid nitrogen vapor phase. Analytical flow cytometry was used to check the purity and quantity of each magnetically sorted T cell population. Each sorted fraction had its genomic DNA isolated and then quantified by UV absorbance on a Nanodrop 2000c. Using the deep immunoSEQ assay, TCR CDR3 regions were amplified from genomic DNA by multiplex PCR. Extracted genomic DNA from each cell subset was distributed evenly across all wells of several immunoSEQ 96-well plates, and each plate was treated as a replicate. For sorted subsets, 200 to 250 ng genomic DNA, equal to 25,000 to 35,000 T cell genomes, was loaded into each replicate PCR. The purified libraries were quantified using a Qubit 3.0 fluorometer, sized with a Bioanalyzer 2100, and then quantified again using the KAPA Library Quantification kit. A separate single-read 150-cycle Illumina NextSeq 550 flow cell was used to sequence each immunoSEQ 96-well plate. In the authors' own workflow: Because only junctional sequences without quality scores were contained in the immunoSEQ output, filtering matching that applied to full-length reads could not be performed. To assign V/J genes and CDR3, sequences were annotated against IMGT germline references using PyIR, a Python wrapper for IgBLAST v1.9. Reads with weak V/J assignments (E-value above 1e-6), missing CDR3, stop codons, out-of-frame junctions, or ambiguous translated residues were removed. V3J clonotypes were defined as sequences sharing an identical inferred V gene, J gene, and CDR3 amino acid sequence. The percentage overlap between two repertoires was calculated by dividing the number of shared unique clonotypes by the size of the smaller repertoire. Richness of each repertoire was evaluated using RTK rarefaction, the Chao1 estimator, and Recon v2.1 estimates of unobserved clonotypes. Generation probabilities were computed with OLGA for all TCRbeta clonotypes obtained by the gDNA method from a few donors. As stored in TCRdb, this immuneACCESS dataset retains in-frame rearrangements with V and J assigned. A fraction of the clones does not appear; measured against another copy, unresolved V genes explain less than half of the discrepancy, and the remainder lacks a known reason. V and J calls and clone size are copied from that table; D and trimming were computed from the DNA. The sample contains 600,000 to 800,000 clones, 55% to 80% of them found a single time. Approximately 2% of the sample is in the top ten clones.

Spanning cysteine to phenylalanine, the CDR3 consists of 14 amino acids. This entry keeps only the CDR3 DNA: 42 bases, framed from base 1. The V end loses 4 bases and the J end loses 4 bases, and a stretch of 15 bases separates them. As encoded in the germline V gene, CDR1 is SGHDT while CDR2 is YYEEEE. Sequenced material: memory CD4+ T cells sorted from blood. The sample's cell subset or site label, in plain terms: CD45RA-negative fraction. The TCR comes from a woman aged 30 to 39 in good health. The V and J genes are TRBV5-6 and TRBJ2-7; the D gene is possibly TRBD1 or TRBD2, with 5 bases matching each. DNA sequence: TGTGCCAGCAGCGTAAAAGGGACCGGGTACGAGCAGTACTTC. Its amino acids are CASSVKGTGYEQYF.